The 28 T cell receptor beta chains reported below all come from one sample, sequenced in a study of T cells in localized non-small cell lung cancer. TCRdb's copy holds only in-frame clones and misses some; the assay was immunoSEQ multiplex PCR. Of approximately 12,000 clones in the sample, 70% to 90% are singletons; the top ten hold under 25%. The sequences come from peripheral blood, collected before any cancer treatment. The receptors derive from a male donor aged 60 or over with stage I lung adenocarcinoma.

The chain uses TRBV19 and TRBJ1-1, with 8 bases that match TRBD1. Per the germline V gene, CDR1 is LNHDA and CDR2 is SQIVND (reference sequence). This CDR3 region has 15 residues. V lost 10 bases and J lost 4; bases outside the gene matches: 14. CDR3 in amino acids: CATVAGGLPGTEAFF. DNA for the CDR3: TGTGCCACGGTGGCAGGGGGCTTACCGGGCACTGAAGCTTTCTTT.

The chain carries TRBV28 and TRBJ2-2, with TRBD2 as a possible D gene (6 bases). This CDR3 region has 16 residues. V shed 3 bases and J shed 6 bases, with 17 bases lying between them. Germline V gene lookup returns CDR1 MDHEN and CDR2 SYDVKM. The CDR3 protein is CASSFWKWGVSGELFF. The DNA for the CDR3 is TGTGCCAGCAGTTTCTGGAAATGGGGGGTTTCCGGGGAGCTGTTTTTT.

The chain combines TRBV28 with TRBJ1-3; D unclear. The V end lost 3 bases, the J end lost 6 bases, and 15 bases lay between the germline ends. CDR1 and CDR2 (germline): MDHEN, SYDVKM. This CDR3 has 15 amino acids. CDR3 sequence: CASSLGRRFENTIYF. The CDR3 region has the DNA TGTGCCAGCAGTTTGGGAAGGAGGTTCGAAAACACCATATATTTT. Variable domain in full (rest from reference TRBV28 and TRBJ1-3): DVKVTQSSRYLVKRTGEKVFLECVQDMDHENMFWYRQDPGLGLRLIYFSYDVKMKEKGDIPEGYSVSREKKERFSLILESASTNQTSMYLCASSLGRRFENTIYFGEGSWLTVV.

The chain has TRBV5-1 and TRBJ2-5; D unresolved. From germline, CDR1 is SGHRS and CDR2 YFSETQ. Trimming took off 0 bases at V and 2 bases at J, with 8 bases between the two ends. The CDR3 contains 14 residues. DNA for the CDR3: TGCGCCAGCAGCTTGGACGGGCTACAAGAGACCCAGTACTTC. Protein: CASSLDGLQETQYF. The full variable domain, completed using reference TRBV5-1 and TRBJ2-5, is KAGVTQTPRYLIKTRGQQVTLSCSPISGHRSVSWYQQTPGQGLQFLFEYFSETQRNKGNFPGRFSGRQFSNSRSEMNVSTLELGDSALYLCASSLDGLQETQYFGPGTRLLVL.

This chain joins TRBV16 and TRBJ1-5, with no clear D. This CDR3 is 14 amino acids long. Between the trimmed V and J ends, which lost 0 bases and 5 bases, there was a span of 8 bases. Germline CDR1 reads KGHSY; CDR2 reads FQNENV. The CDR3 region has the DNA TGTGCCAGCAGCCAATCGACGCTTGATCAGCCCCAGCATTTT. Translation gives CASSQSTLDQPQHF.

V gene TRBV5-1 combines with J gene TRBJ2-7; D possibly corresponds to TRBD1 (6 bases). Per the germline V gene, CDR1 is SGHRS and CDR2 is YFSETQ. V lost 2 bases and J lost 3, with 9 bases in between. The CDR3 runs to 13 residues. Here the CDR3 DNA reads TGCGCCAGCAGCTTTCAGGGGCTCTACGAGCAGTACTTC. Amino acids: CASSFQGLYEQYF.

The chain has TRBV7-3 and TRBJ2-1; TRBD1 matches 9 bases. CDR1 SGHTA and CDR2 FQGTGA come from the germline V gene. V shed 3 bases and J 6 bases; nucleotides not matched to a gene: 6. The length of the CDR3 is 15 residues. The DNA for the CDR3 is TGTGCCAGCAGCTTTGGGGACAGGGATGGCAATGAGCAGTTCTTC. Protein sequence: CASSFGDRDGNEQFF.

The chain carries TRBV11-2 and TRBJ1-1, with 7 bases matching TRBD1. The CDR3 spans 12 residues. The J segment lost 7 bases and the V segment lost 9 bases, leaving 8 bases of the junction unmatched. The V gene's germline CDR1 is SGHAT and CDR2 FQNNGV. The CDR3 DNA follows: TGTGCCAGTTCCCTCGGGACAGTTGAAGCTTTCTTT. It encodes CASSLGTVEAFF.

The chain couples TRBV5-8 to TRBJ2-1, with a possible D match to TRBD1 (6 bases). Trimming took 3 bases from V and 15 from J, leaving 22 bases between them. The length of the CDR3 is 14 residues. The germline V gene has CDR1 SGHTS and CDR2 YDEGEE. Here the CDR3 DNA reads TGTGCCAGCAGCTCCGATGGACAGACCTTAATCGGGTTCTTC. This sequence encodes CASSSDGQTLIGFF.

The chain couples TRBV28 to TRBJ1-4, with TRBD1 as a possible D gene (6 bases). Trimming removed 3 bases at V and 8 bases at J, with 13 bases between. The CDR3 is 14 residues long. CDR1 and CDR2 from the germline V gene are MDHEN and SYDVKM. The CDR3: CASSLGPRGEKLFF. CDR3 DNA: TGTGCCAGCAGTTTGGGCCCCAGGGGCGAAAAACTGTTTTTT.

This clone was picked up one time. V usage is TRBV2 and J usage is TRBJ1-5; D not certain. The CDR3 is 15 residues long. Trimming left V 10 bases short and J 4 bases short, with 20 bases between. In germline, CDR1 is SNHLY, CDR2 FYNNEI. The CDR3 region has the DNA TGTGCCACCCGGCCGGGGTGGGGTCAAAATCAGCCCCAGCATTTT. It translates to CATRPGWGQNQPQHF.

In this sample, this clone turned up once. This chain connects TRBV9 to TRBJ1-3; tentatively, D is TRBD1 (6 bases). The CDR3 spans 18 residues. CDR1 and CDR2 (germline): SGDLS, YYNGEE. V gave up 0 bases and J gave up 0 bases, with 16 bases separating them. The CDR3 bases are TGTGCCAGCAGCGTAGACTGGGGTGGGGGCAGCTCTGGAAACACCATATATTTT. Encoded protein: CASSVDWGGGSSGNTIYF.

The chain links TRBV28 to TRBJ1-3; no clear D gene. The V end was cut by 8 bases, the J end by 0 bases, with 11 bases between. Germline V gene data show CDR1 as MDHEN and CDR2 as SYDVKM. The CDR3 sequence is 14 residues long. CDR3 coding DNA: TGTGCCAGCGGATCGCGGTACTCTGGAAACACCATATATTTT. Protein: CASGSRYSGNTIYF.

J is TRBJ2-2 and V is TRBV28; 12 bases are a match to TRBD1. The CDR3 loop spans 17 amino acids. The junction had 13 bases not matched to a gene; V was cut back by 6 bases and J by 8 bases. Germline CDR1 reads MDHEN; CDR2 reads SYDVKM. CDR3 in DNA: TGTGCCAGCAGGGTTCCTCCGGGACAGGGGGCAGGTGGGGAGCTGTTTTTT. Translating gives CASRVPPGQGAGGELFF.

This clone has only one observation. V gene TRBV18 combines with J gene TRBJ2-7; D is ambiguous. The germline V gene has CDR1 KGHSH and CDR2 LQKENI. The V gene lost 2 bases and the J gene lost 5 bases, with 7 bases spanning the gap. The CDR3 consists of 12 residues. The CDR3 nucleotides are TGTGCCAGCTCACCAAATATGAACGAGCAGTACTTC. Protein product: CASSPNMNEQYF.

This chain links TRBV19 with TRBJ1-5; no clear D. The CDR3 spans 16 residues. V was clipped by 3 bases and J by 2 bases, with 14 bases between them. Germline V lookup: CDR1 LNHDA, CDR2 SQIVND (reference sequence). The CDR3 loop reads CASSIGPSAGNQPQHF. The CDR3 nucleotides read TGTGCCAGTAGTATCGGACCATCGGCGGGCAATCAGCCCCAGCATTTT.

The chain is built from TRBV18 and TRBJ1-6, with D possibly being TRBD1 (5 bases). The CDR3 totals 13 residues. Looked up from germline, CDR1 is KGHSH and CDR2 is LQKENI. Trimming removed 4 bases from V and 5 bases from J, with 6 bases in between. The CDR3: CASSQGDNSPLHF. Written as DNA, the CDR3 is TGTGCCAGCTCACAAGGGGATAATTCACCCCTCCACTTT.

The chain joins TRBV7-9 to TRBJ2-5; TRBD2 agrees at 8 bases. V gave up 5 bases and J gave up 2 bases; unmatched junction bases: 7. Germline lookup yields CDR1 SEHNR and CDR2 FQNEAQ (reference sequence). This CDR3 contains 15 residues. The chain's CDR3 is CASSELLADQETQYF. DNA for the CDR3: TGTGCCAGCAGCGAATTACTAGCGGATCAAGAGACCCAGTACTTC.

The genes are TRBV2 and TRBJ1-1; D remains unclear. The CDR3 runs 14 residues. From germline, CDR1 is SNHLY and CDR2 FYNNEI. V was clipped by 0 bases and J by 6 bases, with 11 bases between them. For the CDR3, the DNA is TGTGCCAGCAGTGAAGCGCTTCTGGCAGCTGAAGCTTTCTTT. It is translated as CASSEALLAAEAFF.

The CDR3 loop reads CASSLLADTQYF. For the CDR3, the DNA is TGTGCCAGCAGTTTACTGGCAGATACGCAGTATTTT. The chain recombines TRBV28 with TRBJ2-3; no reliable D call. CDR1 MDHEN and CDR2 SYDVKM come from the germline V gene. The CDR3 loop spans 12 amino acids. V dropped 2 bases and J dropped 4 bases, with 4 bases sitting between them.

The chain couples TRBV7-3 to TRBJ1-2, with D possibly being TRBD1 (6 bases). This CDR3 is 14 amino acids long. CDR1 SGHTA and CDR2 FQGTGA come from the germline V gene. Trimming took off 4 bases at V and 5 bases at J, with 14 bases between the two ends. CDR3 sequence: CASSSGDRPYGYTF. The CDR3 DNA follows: TGTGCCAGCAGCTCAGGAGACAGGCCGTATGGCTACACCTTC.

The chain uses TRBV29-1 and TRBJ2-2, with 10 bases that match TRBD1. This CDR3 region has 14 residues. The V gene end was trimmed by 6 bases and the J gene end by 4 bases; junction bases not matched to a gene: 5. Germline V gene data show CDR1 as SQVTM and CDR2 as ANQGSEA. CDR3 loop: CSVGTGDVTGELFF. The CDR3 nucleotides are TGCAGCGTCGGGACAGGGGACGTCACCGGGGAGCTGTTTTTT.

The chain joins TRBV19 to TRBJ1-2; the D gene is possibly TRBD1 (5 bases). Trimming cost V 3 bases and J 0 bases, with 8 bases left between them. The CDR3 loop spans 14 amino acids. In germline, CDR1 is LNHDA, CDR2 SQIVND (reference sequence). The CDR3 DNA sequence: TGTGCCAGTAGTATGGGGGGAGCTAACTATGGCTACACCTTC. It yields the protein CASSMGGANYGYTF.

This clone was seen more than once but under ten times. The chain links TRBV7-2 to TRBJ1-5; maybe TRBD1 (5 bases). The V and J ends lost 0 bases and 0 bases respectively, with 9 bases between them. The CDR3 runs 16 residues. Germline-derived CDR1 and CDR2 are SGHTA and FQGNSA. In nucleotides, the CDR3 is TGTGCCAGCAGCTTAGCACAGGATTATAGCAATCAGCCCCAGCATTTT. It specifies CASSLAQDYSNQPQHF.

The chain links TRBV28 to TRBJ1-3; the D gene is possibly TRBD1 (5 bases). V lost 6 bases and J lost 8, with 20 bases in between. Germline CDR1 reads MDHEN; CDR2 reads SYDVKM. CDR3 length: 15 amino acids. The CDR3, as DNA: TGTGCCAGCAGCCAACCCGGGGCCCGGAGGGACACCATATATTTT. This encodes CASSQPGARRDTIYF.

V and J are TRBV7-2 and TRBJ2-1; D is undetermined. The germline gives CDR1 SGHTA, CDR2 FQGNSA. The ends were cut back, 0 bases at V and 8 bases at J, with 8 bases in the middle. The CDR3 sequence is 13 residues long. This CDR3 is CASSLALDHEQFF. Here the CDR3 DNA reads TGTGCCAGCAGCTTAGCTCTGGACCATGAGCAGTTCTTC.

The chain couples TRBV19 to TRBJ1-5; 11 bases line up with TRBD1. The CDR3 totals 15 residues. Trimming took 5 bases from V and 6 from J; bases not matched to a gene: 6. Germline V gives CDR1 LNHDA, CDR2 SQIVND (reference sequence). CDR3 in amino acids: CASSAGQGALQPQHF. CDR3 DNA sequence: TGTGCCAGTAGTGCCGGACAGGGGGCCCTTCAGCCCCAGCATTTT.

A few counts support this clone. The chain joins TRBV4-2 to TRBJ2-2; 7 bases fit TRBD2. The CDR3 covers 17 residues. Per germline, CDR1 LGHNA and CDR2 YNFKEQ. V was pared by 2 bases and J by 4 bases, with 10 bases of the junction left unmatched. The CDR3 protein is CASSQLGTTAGTGELFF. DNA of the CDR3: TGTGCCAGCAGCCAACTAGGGACTACGGCAGGCACCGGGGAGCTGTTTTTT.